One and the same sample provided the 14 T cell receptor beta chains below, sequenced in a study of blood T cells in healthy people across ages. Sample-barcoded 5' priming and a J-beta primer mix drove a second PCR of about 6 to 11 cycles. TCRdb ran MiXCR on the 5' RACE reads and lists one entry per CDR3 protein. The repertoire consists of over 450,000 distinct CDR3 sequences, with approximately 25% occurring once and the leading ten covering 7.5% to 9%. This same sample was also part of a study on T cells of mothers and their children.

Material: blood. These receptors originate from a boy younger than 18 in good health.

This chain links TRBV20-1 with TRBJ2-4, with 12 positions matching TRBD2. Germline lookup yields CDR1 DFQATT and CDR2 SNEGSKA (reference sequence). Trimming cost V 2 bases and J 3 bases; bases outside gene matches: 5. This CDR3 spans 16 amino acids. As DNA, the CDR3 is TGCAGTGCTAGAACACCACTAGCGGGAGGCAAAAACATTCAGTACTTC. It yields the protein CSARTPLAGGKNIQYF.

This chain links TRBV20-1 with TRBJ2-3; D may be TRBD2 (5 bases). V dropped 3 bases and J dropped 7 bases, with 17 bases sitting between them. The CDR3 is 14 amino acids. Germline V gene data show CDR1 as DFQATT and CDR2 as SNEGSKA (reference sequence). Here the CDR3 DNA reads TGCAGTGCTAGTCTCGCGGGCCGAATAAATACGCAGTATTTT. This translates into CSASLAGRINTQYF.

The gene calls are TRBV28 and TRBJ2-5, with 7 bases fitting TRBD2. The ends lost 5 bases at V and 2 bases at J; junction bases unmatched: 11. The CDR3 contains 16 residues. Germline V CDR1 and CDR2: MDHEN, SYDVKM. CDR3: CASSPRTSGYQETQYF. In DNA, the CDR3 is TGTGCCAGCAGTCCCCGGACTAGTGGGTATCAAGAGACCCAGTACTTC.

The gene calls are TRBV7-9 and TRBJ1-1, with D possibly being TRBD1 (6 bases). CDR1 is SEHNR and CDR2 is FQNEAQ in the germline V gene (reference sequence). The CDR3 consists of 17 residues. With 0 bases removed from V and 1 base from J, the gap between germline ends came to 15 bases. Written as DNA, the CDR3 is TGTGCCAGCAGCTTAGCGCTAGGGGGAGGTGGGAACACTGAAGCTTTCTTT. It is translated as CASSLALGGGGNTEAFF.

The genes are TRBV7-9 and TRBJ1-4; D unresolved. Trimming removed 1 base from V and 6 bases from J, with 15 bases in between. In germline, CDR1 is SEHNR, CDR2 FQNEAQ (reference sequence). The CDR3 has 16 residues. In DNA form, the CDR3 reads TGTGCCAGCAGCTTAGTCATCCGGCGTGGGCATGAAAAACTGTTTTTT. Translating gives CASSLVIRRGHEKLFF.

This clonotype appeared a few times. The V call is TRBV9, the J call TRBJ2-2; 8 bases fit TRBD1. Germline trimming cut 4 bases from V and 3 bases from J; bases unmatched to any gene: 8. This CDR3 has 16 residues. The germline gives CDR1 SGDLS, CDR2 YYNGEE. The CDR3 loop reads CASSNRQGSDTGELFF. CDR3 coding DNA: TGTGCCAGCAGCAACCGACAGGGGTCAGACACCGGGGAGCTGTTTTTT.

This clonotype appeared a few times. V usage is TRBV12-3 or TRBV12-4 and J usage is TRBJ1-1; no definite D call. The CDR3 has 12 amino acids. V was trimmed by 8 bases and J by 5 bases, leaving 12 bases between them. The CDR3 protein is CASGVSLTEAFF. CDR3 coding DNA: TGTGCCAGCGGGGTCAGCCTAACTGAAGCTTTCTTT.

In this sample, this clonotype turned up many times. This rearrangement joins TRBV7-9 to TRBJ2-1; D is unresolved. Germline-derived CDR1 and CDR2 are SEHNR and FQNEAQ (reference sequence). V gave up 1 base and J gave up 6 bases, with 7 bases separating them. The CDR3 has 13 amino acids. In DNA form, the CDR3 reads TGTGCCAGCAGCTTAGAACAGTTCAATGAGCAGTTCTTC. Translated: CASSLEQFNEQFF.

The chain employs TRBV6-6 and TRBJ1-4; no clear D gene. The CDR3 totals 15 residues. V shed 5 bases and J shed 3 bases, with 13 bases lying between them. CDR1 is MNHNY and CDR2 is SVGAGI in the germline V gene (reference sequence). The CDR3 here is CASSQNGRSNEKLFF. For the CDR3, the DNA is TGTGCCAGCAGTCAGAACGGGAGGTCTAATGAAAAACTGTTTTTT.

V is TRBV29-1 and J is TRBJ2-1; D perhaps matches TRBD1 (5 bases). CDR3 size: 15 residues. Germline lookup yields CDR1 SQVTM and CDR2 ANQGSEA. Trimming left V 3 bases short and J 2 bases short, with 14 bases between. The CDR3 nucleotides read TGCAGCGTTGAGCTAAAGGGGTTGGCCTACAATGAGCAGTTCTTC. Translation: CSVELKGLAYNEQFF.

The sample holds a few counts of this clonotype. The chain carries TRBV18 and TRBJ2-5; TRBD2 is a possible D gene (5 bases). TRBJ2-1 matches the DNA end more closely, so the J call is doubtful. CDR1 is KGHSH and CDR2 is LQKENI in the germline V gene. This CDR3 has 15 residues. The CDR3 spells CASSPPERTVNEQFF. CDR3 nucleotide sequence: TGTGCCAGCTCACCACCGGAAAGGACTGTCAATGAGCAGTTCTTC.

This clonotype was seen only a few times. The chain links TRBV7-2 to TRBJ2-7, with TRBD1 identical over 10 bases. Trimming cost V 5 bases and J 6 bases; bases outside gene matches: 1. Germline CDR1 and CDR2: SGHTA and FQGNSA. This CDR3 comprises 12 residues. CDR3 nucleotides: TGTGCCAGCAGCAGGGACAGGGGCGAGCAGTACTTC. Residues: CASSRDRGEQYF. Full variable domain (missing parts from reference TRBV7-2 and TRBJ2-7): GAGVSQSPSNKVTEKGKDVELRCDPISGHTALYWYRQSLGQGLEFLIYFQGNSAPDKSGLPSDRFSAERTGGSVSTLTIQRTQQEDSAVYLCASSRDRGEQYFGPGTRLTVT.

In this sample, this clonotype turned up many times. V and J are TRBV6-5 and TRBJ1-1; D possibly corresponds to TRBD1 (5 bases). The CDR3 consists of 13 residues. Germline values: CDR1 MNHEY, CDR2 SVGAGI. Trimming took 7 bases from V and 1 from J, leaving 10 bases between them. CDR3 in amino acids: CASNYQGNTEAFF. DNA for the CDR3: TGTGCCAGCAACTACCAGGGGAACACTGAAGCTTTCTTT.

V is TRBV6-2 or TRBV6-3 and J is TRBJ1-3; TRBD1 matches at 8 bases. V trimming: 6 bases; J trimming: 2 bases; junction bases outside the gene matches: 12. Germline CDR1 MNHEY, CDR2 SVGEGT. The CDR3 is made up of 17 amino acids. The CDR3 protein is CASRPYGQGGPGNTIYF. CDR3 bases: TGTGCCAGCAGGCCCTACGGACAGGGAGGCCCTGGAAACACCATATATTTT.